The clone carrying this TCR beta chain has at least ten counts. Its matching antigen is unknown. The source of the sample is a study of blood T cells in healthy people across ages. General study results and limits: Researchers said unsorted PBMCs prevented a conclusive naive versus antigen-experienced comparison. With naive T cell percentage, TCR beta diversity showed a strong correlation.

The amount of total RNA extracted per sample was at least 5.5 micrograms. The CDR3 spans 14 residues. Germline V gene data show CDR1 as SGHTA and CDR2 as FQGNSA. V lost 7 bases to trimming and J lost 2 bases; unmatched junction nucleotides: 8. For the second PCR, which ran for about 6 to 11 cycles, a sample-barcoded 5' primer and a J-beta primer mix were used. A minimum of 3 million CDR3-containing paired-end reads was obtained for each sample. TCRdb fed the 5' RACE reads into MiXCR, producing one record per CDR3 protein. In the table there are roughly 800,000 distinct CDR3 sequences, 36% of which are singletons.

Sequencing used blood. The sequence was collected from a man in his late teens or twenties in good health. The V gene is TRBV7-2, the J gene TRBJ2-7; TRBD1 matches 7 bases. The DNA of the CDR3 is TGTGCCAGCACCTCTGGGGACAGAACCTACGAGCAGTACTTC. Its protein is CASTSGDRTYEQYF.